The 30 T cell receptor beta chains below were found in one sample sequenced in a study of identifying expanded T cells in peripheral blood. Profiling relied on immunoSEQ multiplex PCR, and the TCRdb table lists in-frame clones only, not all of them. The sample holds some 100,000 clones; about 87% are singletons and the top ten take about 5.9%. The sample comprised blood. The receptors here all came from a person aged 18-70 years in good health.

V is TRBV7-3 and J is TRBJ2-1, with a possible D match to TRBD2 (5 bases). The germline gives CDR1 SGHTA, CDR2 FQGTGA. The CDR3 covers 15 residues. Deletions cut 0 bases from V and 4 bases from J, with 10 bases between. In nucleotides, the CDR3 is TGTGCCAGCAGCTTAACGGGTAGCGAGTACAATGAGCAGTTCTTC. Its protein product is CASSLTGSEYNEQFF. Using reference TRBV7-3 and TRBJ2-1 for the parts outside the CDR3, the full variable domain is GAGVSQTPSNKVTEKGKYVELRCDPISGHTALYWYRQSLGQGPEFLIYFQGTGAADDSGLPNDRFFAVRPEGSVSTLKIQRTERGDSAVYLCASSLTGSEYNEQFFGPGTRLTVL.

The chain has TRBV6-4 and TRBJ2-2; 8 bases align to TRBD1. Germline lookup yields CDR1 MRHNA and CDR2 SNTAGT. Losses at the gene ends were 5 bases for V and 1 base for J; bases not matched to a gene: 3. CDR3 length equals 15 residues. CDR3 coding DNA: TGTGCCAGCAGTTTCGGACAGGGGAACACCGGGGAGCTGTTTTTT. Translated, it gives CASSFGQGNTGELFF.

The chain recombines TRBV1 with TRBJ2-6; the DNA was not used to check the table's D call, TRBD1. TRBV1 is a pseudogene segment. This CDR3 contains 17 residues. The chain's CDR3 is CTSLTKNLISGANVLTF. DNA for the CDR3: TGCACCAGCCTCACAAAGAACCTGATCTCTGGGGCCAACGTCCTGACTTTC.

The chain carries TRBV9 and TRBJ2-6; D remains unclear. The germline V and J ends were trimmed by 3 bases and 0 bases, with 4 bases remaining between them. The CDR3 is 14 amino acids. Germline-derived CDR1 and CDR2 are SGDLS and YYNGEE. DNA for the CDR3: TGTGCCAGCAGCGCATCCTCTGGGGCCAACGTCCTGACTTTC. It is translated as CASSASSGANVLTF.

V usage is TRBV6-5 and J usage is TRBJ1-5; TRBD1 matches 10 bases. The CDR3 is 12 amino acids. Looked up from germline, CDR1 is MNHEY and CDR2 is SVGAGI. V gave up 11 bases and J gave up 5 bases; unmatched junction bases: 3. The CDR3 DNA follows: TGTGCCGCAGGGACAGGGGATCAGCCCCAGCATTTT. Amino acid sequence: CAAGTGDQPQHF.

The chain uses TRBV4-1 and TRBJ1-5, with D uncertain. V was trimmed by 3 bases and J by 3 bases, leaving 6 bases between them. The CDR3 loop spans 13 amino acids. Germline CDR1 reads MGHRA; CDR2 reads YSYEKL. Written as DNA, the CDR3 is TGCGCCAGCAGCCAGACCGCCAATCAGCCCCAGCATTTT. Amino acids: CASSQTANQPQHF.

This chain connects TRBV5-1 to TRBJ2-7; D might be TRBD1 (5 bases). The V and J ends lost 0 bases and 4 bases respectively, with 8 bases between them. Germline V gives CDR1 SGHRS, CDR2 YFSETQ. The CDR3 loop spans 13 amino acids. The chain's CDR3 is CASSLEGDYEQYF. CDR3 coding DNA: TGCGCCAGCAGCTTGGAAGGGGATTACGAGCAGTACTTC.

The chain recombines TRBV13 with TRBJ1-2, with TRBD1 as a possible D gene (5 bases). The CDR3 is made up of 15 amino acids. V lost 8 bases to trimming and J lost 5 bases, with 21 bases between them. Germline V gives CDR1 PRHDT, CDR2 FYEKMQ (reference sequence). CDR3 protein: CASSVLGTATYGYTF. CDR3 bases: TGTGCCAGCTCCGTTCTGGGGACGGCGACATATGGCTACACCTTC.

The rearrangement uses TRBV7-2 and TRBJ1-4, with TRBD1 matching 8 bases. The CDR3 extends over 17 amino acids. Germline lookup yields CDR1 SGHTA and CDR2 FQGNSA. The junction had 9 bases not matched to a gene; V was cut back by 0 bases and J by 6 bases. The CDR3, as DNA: TGTGCCAGCAGCTTAGCGGGGGCCGGGACAGGCCATGAAAAACTGTTTTTT. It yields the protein CASSLAGAGTGHEKLFF.

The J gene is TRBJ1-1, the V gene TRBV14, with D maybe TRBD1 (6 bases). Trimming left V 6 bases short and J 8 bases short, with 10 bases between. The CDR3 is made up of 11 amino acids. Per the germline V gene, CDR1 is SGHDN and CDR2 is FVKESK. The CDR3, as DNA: TGTGCCAGCAGGCAACAGGGAGAAGCTTTCTTT. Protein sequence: CASRQQGEAFF.

CDR3: CASSLEAGGAVGTEAFF. As DNA, the CDR3 is TGTGCCAGCAGCTTAGAGGCAGGGGGCGCGGTAGGAACTGAAGCTTTCTTT. This rearrangement joins TRBV7-9 to TRBJ1-1; 8 nucleotides line up with TRBD1. J gave up 5 bases and V 1 base, and 12 bases lay outside the gene matches. CDR1 SEHNR and CDR2 FQNEAQ come from the germline V gene (reference sequence). The CDR3 is made up of 17 amino acids.

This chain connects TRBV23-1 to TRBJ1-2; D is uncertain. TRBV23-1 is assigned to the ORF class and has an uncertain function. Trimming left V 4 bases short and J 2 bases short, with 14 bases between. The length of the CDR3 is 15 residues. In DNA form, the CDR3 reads TGCGCCAGCAGTCCCGAGGGAGGGTCGAACTATGGCTACACCTTC. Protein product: CASSPEGGSNYGYTF.

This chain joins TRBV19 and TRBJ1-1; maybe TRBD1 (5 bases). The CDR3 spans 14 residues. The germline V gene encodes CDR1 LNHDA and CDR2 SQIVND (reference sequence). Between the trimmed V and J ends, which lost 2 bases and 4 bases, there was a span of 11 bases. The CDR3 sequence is CASSIPGLRTEAFF. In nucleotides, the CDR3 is TGTGCCAGTAGTATACCGGGACTCCGCACTGAAGCTTTCTTT.

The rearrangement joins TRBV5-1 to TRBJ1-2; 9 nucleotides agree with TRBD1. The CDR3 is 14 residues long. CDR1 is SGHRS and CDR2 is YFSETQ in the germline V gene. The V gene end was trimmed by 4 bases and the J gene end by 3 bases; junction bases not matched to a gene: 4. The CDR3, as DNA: TGCGCCAGCAGCGCACAGGGGGCGGACTATGGCTACACCTTC. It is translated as CASSAQGADYGYTF.

CDR3 bases: TGTGCCAGCAGCCCCAGCGGGGGGGGGCAAACCGGGGAGCTGTTTTTT. The encoded protein is CASSPSGGGQTGELFF. J is TRBJ2-2 and V is TRBV6-4; 10 bases match TRBD2. CDR1 is MRHNA, CDR2 SNTAGT, per germline. The CDR3 contains 16 residues. The V segment lost 6 bases and the J segment 5 bases; nucleotides outside the gene matches: 9.

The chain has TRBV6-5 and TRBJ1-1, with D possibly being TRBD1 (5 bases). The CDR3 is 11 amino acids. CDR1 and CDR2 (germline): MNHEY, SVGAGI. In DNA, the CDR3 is TGTACGACTTCGAGGGGCACTGAAGCTTTCTTT. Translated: CTTSRGTEAFF.

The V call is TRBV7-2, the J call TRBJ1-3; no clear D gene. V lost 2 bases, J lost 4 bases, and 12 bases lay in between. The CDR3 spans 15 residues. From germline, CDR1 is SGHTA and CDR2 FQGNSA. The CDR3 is CASSLMLGSGNTIYF. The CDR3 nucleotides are TGTGCCAGCAGCTTAATGCTAGGGTCCGGAAACACCATATATTTT.

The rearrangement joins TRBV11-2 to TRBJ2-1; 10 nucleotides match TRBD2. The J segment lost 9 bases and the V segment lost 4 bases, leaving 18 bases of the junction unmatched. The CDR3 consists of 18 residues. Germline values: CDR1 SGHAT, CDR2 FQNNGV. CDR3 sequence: CASSSPASGSSGAGEQFF. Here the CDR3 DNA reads TGTGCCAGCAGCTCCCCGGCTAGCGGGAGTTCAGGGGCGGGTGAGCAGTTCTTC.

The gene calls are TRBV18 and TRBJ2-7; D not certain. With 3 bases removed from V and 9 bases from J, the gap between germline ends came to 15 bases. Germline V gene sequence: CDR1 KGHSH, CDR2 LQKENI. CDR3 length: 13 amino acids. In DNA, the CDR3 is TGTGCCAGCTCACCCGGTGTTGGTCTAGGGCAGTACTTC. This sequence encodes CASSPGVGLGQYF. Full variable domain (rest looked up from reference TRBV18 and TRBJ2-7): NAGVMQNPRHLVRRRGQEARLRCSPMKGHSHVYWYRQLPEEGLKFMVYLQKENIIDESGMPKERFSAEFPKEGPSILRIQQVVRGDSAAYFCASSPGVGLGQYFGPGTRLTVT.

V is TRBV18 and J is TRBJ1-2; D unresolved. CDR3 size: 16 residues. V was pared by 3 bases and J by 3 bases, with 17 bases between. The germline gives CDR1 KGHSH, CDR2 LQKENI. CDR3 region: CASSPYLLDRDYGYTF. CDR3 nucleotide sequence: TGTGCCAGCTCACCCTACTTGTTAGATAGAGACTATGGCTACACCTTC.

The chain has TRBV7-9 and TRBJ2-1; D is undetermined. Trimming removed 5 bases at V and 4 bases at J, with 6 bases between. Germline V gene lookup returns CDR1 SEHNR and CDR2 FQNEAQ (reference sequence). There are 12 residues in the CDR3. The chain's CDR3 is CASSHQYNEQFF. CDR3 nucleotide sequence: TGTGCCAGCAGCCACCAATACAATGAGCAGTTCTTC.

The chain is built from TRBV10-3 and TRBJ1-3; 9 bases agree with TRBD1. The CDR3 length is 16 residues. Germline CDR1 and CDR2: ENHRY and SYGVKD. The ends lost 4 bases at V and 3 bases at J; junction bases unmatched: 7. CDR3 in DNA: TGTGCCATCAGTGCCTCCGGGACAGGGTATGGAAACACCATATATTTT. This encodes CAISASGTGYGNTIYF.

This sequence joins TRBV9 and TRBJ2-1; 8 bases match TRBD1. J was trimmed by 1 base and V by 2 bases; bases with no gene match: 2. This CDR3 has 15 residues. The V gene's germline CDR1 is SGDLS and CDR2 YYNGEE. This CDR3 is CASSVQGASYNEQFF. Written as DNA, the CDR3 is TGTGCCAGCAGCGTGCAGGGGGCTTCCTACAATGAGCAGTTCTTC.

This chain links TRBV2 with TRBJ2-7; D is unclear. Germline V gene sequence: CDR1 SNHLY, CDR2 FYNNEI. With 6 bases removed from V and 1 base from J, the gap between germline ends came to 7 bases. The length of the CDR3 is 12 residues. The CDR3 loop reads CASRHRSYEQYF. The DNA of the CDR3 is TGTGCCAGCAGACACCGGTCCTACGAGCAGTACTTC. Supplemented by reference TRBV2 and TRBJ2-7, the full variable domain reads EPEVTQTPSHQVTQMGQEVILRCVPISNHLYFYWYRQILGQKVEFLVSFYNNEISEKSEIFDDQFSVERPDGSNFTLKIRSTKLEDSAMYFCASRHRSYEQYFGPGTRLTVT.

The CDR3 region is CASSPRRSSYNEQFF. The CDR3 region has the DNA TGTGCCAGCAGTCCACGACGAAGCTCCTACAATGAGCAGTTCTTC. The chain combines TRBV27 with TRBJ2-1; D remains unclear. CDR1 is MNHEY, CDR2 SMNVEV, per germline (reference sequence). Trimming took 5 bases from V and 0 from J, leaving 11 bases between them. The CDR3 is 15 residues long.

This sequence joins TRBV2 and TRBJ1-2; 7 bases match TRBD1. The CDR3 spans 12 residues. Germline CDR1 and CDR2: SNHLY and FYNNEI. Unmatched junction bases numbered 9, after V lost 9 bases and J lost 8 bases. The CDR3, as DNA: TGTGCCAGTCGGACAGGAGGTGGGGGCTACACCTTC. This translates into CASRTGGGGYTF.

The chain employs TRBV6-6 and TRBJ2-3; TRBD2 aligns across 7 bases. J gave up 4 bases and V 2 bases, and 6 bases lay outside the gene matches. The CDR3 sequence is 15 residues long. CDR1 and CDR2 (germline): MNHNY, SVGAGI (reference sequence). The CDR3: CASSYRRGLSDTQYF. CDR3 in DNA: TGTGCCAGCAGTTACCGGCGGGGACTATCAGATACGCAGTATTTT.

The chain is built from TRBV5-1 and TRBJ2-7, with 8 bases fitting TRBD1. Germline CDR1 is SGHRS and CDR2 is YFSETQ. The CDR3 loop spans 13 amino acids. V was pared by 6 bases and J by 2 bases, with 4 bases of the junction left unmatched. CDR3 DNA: TGCGCCAGCACCCAGACAGGGGCCTACGAGCAGTACTTC. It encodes CASTQTGAYEQYF.

The DNA for the CDR3 is TGTGCCAGCAGCTCGGGCGGGGGGCAGTCGGAGACCCAGTACTTC. Its translation is CASSSGGGQSETQYF. The V gene is TRBV7-3, the J gene TRBJ2-5; the match to TRBD2 covers 8 bases. Germline V gene data show CDR1 as SGHTA and CDR2 as FQGTGA. This CDR3 has 15 amino acids. The junction had 9 bases not matched to a gene; V was cut back by 4 bases and J by 5 bases.

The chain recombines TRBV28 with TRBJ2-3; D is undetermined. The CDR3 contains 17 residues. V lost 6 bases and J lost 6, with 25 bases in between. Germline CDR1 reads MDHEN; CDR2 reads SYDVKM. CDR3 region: CASSSLYIQQAADTQYF. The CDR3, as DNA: TGTGCCAGCAGCTCCCTTTATATCCAGCAGGCCGCGGATACGCAGTATTTT.